This T cell receptor (beta chain) was sequenced for a study of shared clonotypes between healthy human individuals. General study points: Investigators expected sequencing depth to affect clonotype sharing among donors.

For each subset, genomic DNA was distributed in equal portions over several immunoSEQ plates. TCRdb's table, derived via immunoSEQ multiplex PCR, lists solely in-frame clones and lacks some. The repertoire holds around 690,000 clones, about 90% seen once, with approximately 35% in the top ten. The donor population consisted of healthy HIV-negative adults with no recent acute infections or vaccinations. Everyone who donated was a Caucasian adult who lived in Nashville, Tennessee. V was trimmed by 2 bases and J by 6 bases, leaving 13 bases between them. CDR3 length equals 15 residues. In germline, CDR1 is SGHNT, CDR2 YENEEA. This clone was counted once. Its antigen remains unidentified.

The source of this sequence is a man younger than 30 in good health. Some clones in this sample may be carry-over from other donors' samples. Sequencing was performed on memory CD8+ T cells from PBMCs. The subset is: CD45RO+ cells pooled with CCR7-negative TemRA cells. The rearrangement uses TRBV11-3 and TRBJ2-2; D not certain. The CDR3 DNA reads TGTGCCAGCAGCTTAAGCCCGGCGATCTCCGGGGAGCTGTTTTTT. It codes for CASSLSPAISGELFF.